This TCR beta chain was identified during a study of T cell repertoires in cytomegalovirus infection. About the study: The public TCR beta signatures pointed to both CMV infection and matching HLA type.

TCRdb re-called the reads with MiXCR, one entry per CDR3 protein. The sample includes hundreds of thousands of distinct CDR3 sequences, about 30% of them seen just once. This CDR3 spans 17 amino acids. Per the germline V gene, CDR1 is MNHNS and CDR2 is SASEGT. Trimming shortened V by 2 bases and J by 1 base, and 17 bases separated the two germline ends. This clonotype has a count of ten or more. The antigen is undetermined. This chain links TRBV6-1 with TRBJ1-1; no reliable D call. This specimen was cultured CD8+ T cells from PBMCs, taken from culture after CMV antigen stimulation. This TCR was recovered from a human donor in good health (CMV status not recorded). Some clones in this sample may be carry-over from other donors' samples. The CDR3 sequence: CASSEPVVLDGNTEAFF. CDR3 DNA: TGTGCCAGCAGTGAACCTGTCGTTTTGGACGGGAACACTGAAGCTTTCTTT.